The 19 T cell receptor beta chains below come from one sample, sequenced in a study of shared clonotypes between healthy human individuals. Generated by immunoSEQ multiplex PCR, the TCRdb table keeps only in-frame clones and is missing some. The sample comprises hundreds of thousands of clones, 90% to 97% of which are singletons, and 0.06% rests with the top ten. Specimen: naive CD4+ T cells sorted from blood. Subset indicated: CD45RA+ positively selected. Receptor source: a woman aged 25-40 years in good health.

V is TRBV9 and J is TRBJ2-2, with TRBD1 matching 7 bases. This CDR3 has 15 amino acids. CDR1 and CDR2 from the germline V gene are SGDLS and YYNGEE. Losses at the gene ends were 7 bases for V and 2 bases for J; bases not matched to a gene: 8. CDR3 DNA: TGTGCCAGCGAAAGGACAGGAAAAAACACCGGGGAGCTGTTTTTT. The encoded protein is CASERTGKNTGELFF.

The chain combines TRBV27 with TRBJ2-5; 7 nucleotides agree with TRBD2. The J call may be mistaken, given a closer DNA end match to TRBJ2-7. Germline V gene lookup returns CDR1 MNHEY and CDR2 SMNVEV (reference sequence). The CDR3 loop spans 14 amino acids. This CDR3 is CASSFQRGSYEQYF. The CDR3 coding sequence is TGTGCCAGCAGTTTCCAGCGGGGTTCCTACGAGCAGTACTTC.

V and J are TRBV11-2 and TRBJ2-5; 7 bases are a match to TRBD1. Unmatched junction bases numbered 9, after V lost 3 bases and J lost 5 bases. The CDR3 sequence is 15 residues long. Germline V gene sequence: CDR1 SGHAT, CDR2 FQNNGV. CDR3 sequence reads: CASSLTLTGTETQYF. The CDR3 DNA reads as TGTGCCAGCAGCTTGACCCTGACAGGGACCGAGACCCAGTACTTC. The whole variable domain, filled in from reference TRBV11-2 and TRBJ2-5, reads EAGVAQSPRYKIIEKRQSVAFWCNPISGHATLYWYQQILGQGPKLLIQFQNNGVVDDSQLPKDRFSAERLKGVDSTLKIQPAKLEDSAVYLCASSLTLTGTETQYFGPGTRLLVL.

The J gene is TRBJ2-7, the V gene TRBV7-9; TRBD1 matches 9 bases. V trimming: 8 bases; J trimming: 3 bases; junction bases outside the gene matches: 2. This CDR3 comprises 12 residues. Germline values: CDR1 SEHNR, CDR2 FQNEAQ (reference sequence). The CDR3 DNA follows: TGTGCCAGCGGGGACAGGGACTACGAGCAGTACTTC. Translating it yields CASGDRDYEQYF. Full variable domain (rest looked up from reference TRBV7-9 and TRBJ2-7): DTGVSQNPRHKITKRGQNVTFRCDPISEHNRLYWYRQTLGQGPEFLTYFQNEAQLEKSRLLSDRFSAERPKGSFSTLEIQRTEQGDSAMYLCASGDRDYEQYFGPGTRLTVT.

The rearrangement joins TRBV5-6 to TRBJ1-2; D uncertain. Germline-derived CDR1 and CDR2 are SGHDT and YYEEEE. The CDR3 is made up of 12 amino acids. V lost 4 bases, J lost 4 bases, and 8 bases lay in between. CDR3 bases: TGTGCCAGCAGCGGTCCTTTCTATGGCTACACCTTC. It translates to CASSGPFYGYTF.

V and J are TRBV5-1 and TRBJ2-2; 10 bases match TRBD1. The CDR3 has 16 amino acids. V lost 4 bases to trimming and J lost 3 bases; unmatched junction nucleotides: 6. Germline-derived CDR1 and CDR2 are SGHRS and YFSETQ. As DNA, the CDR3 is TGCGCCAGCAGCCCCGGACAGGGGGGCGACACCGGGGAGCTGTTTTTT. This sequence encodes CASSPGQGGDTGELFF.

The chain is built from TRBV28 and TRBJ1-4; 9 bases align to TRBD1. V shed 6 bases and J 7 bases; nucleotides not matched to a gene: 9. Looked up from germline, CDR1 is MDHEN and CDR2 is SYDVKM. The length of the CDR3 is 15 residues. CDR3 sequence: CASSYPGTGLEKLFF. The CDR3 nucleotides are TGTGCCAGCAGCTATCCCGGGACAGGGCTTGAAAAACTGTTTTTT.

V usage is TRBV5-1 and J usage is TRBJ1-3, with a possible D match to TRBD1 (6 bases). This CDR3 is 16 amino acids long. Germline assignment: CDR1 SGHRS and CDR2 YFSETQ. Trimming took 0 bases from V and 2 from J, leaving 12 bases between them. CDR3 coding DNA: TGCGCCAGCAGCTTGGAGGGACAAATGACTGGAAACACCATATATTTT. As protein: CASSLEGQMTGNTIYF.

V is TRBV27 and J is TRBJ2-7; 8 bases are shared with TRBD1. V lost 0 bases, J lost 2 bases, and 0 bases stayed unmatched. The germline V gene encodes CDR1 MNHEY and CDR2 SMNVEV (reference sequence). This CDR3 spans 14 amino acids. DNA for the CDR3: TGTGCCAGCAGTTTATCGGGACAGGCCTACGAGCAGTACTTC. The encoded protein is CASSLSGQAYEQYF.

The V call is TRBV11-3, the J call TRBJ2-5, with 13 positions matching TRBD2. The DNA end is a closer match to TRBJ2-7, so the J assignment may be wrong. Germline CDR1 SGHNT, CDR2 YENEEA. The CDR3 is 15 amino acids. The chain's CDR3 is CASSSGLAGDNEQYF. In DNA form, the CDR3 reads TGTGCCAGCAGCTCAGGACTAGCGGGAGATAACGAGCAGTACTTC.

The CDR3 reads CASSEVGGVSAGPQHF. CDR3 in DNA: TGTGCCAGCAGTGAAGTCGGGGGGGTCTCGGCAGGACCCCAGCATTTT. The chain employs TRBV6-1 and TRBJ1-5; tentatively, D is TRBD1 (5 bases). Germline V gene sequence: CDR1 MNHNS, CDR2 SASEGT. The CDR3 length is 16 residues. With 1 base removed from V and 10 bases from J, the gap between germline ends came to 20 bases.

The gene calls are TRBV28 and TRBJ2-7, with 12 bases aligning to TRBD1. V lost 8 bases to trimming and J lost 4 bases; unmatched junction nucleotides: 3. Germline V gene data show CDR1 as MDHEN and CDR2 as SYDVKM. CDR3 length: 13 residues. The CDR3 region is CASSGQGAYEQYF. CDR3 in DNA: TGTGCCAGCTCGGGACAGGGGGCATACGAGCAGTACTTC.

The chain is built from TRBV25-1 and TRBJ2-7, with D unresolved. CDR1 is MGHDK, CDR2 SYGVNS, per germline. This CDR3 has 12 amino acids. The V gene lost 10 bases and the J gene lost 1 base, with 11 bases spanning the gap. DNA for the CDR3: TGTGCCATCGCGACTCAATCCTACGAGCAGTACTTC. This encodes CAIATQSYEQYF.

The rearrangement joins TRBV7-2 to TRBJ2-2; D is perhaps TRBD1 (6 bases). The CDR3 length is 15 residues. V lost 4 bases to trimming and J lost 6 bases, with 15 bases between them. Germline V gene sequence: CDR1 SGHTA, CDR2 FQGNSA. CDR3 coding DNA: TGTGCCAGCAGCTGGGGCACAGGGTTTGCCGGGGAGCTGTTTTTT. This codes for CASSWGTGFAGELFF.

Written as DNA, the CDR3 is TGTGCCAGCAGCCCCGTGGGAGGTCCCTTCACCGGGGAGCTGTTTTTT. It is translated as CASSPVGGPFTGELFF. V gene TRBV7-9 combines with J gene TRBJ2-2; TRBD2 is a possible D gene (6 bases). Germline V gives CDR1 SEHNR, CDR2 FQNEAQ (reference sequence). Trimming removed 5 bases from V and 4 bases from J, with 17 bases in between. The CDR3 is 16 residues long.

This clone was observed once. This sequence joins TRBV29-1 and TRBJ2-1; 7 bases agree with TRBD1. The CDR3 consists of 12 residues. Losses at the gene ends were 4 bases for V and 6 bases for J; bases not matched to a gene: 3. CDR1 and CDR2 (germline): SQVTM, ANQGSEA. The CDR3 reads CSVVRGPNEQFF. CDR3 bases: TGCAGCGTTGTAAGGGGGCCCAATGAGCAGTTCTTC.

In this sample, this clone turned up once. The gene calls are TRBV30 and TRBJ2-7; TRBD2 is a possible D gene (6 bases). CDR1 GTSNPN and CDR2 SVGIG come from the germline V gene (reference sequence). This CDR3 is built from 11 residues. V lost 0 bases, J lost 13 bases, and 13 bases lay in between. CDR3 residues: CAWSVRERQYF. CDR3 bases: TGTGCCTGGAGTGTACGGGAGCGGCAATACTTC.

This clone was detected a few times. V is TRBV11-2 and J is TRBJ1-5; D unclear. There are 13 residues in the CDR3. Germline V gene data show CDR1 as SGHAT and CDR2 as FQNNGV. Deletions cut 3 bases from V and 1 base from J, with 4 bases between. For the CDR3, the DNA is TGTGCCAGCAGCTTTCAAAGCAATCAGCCCCAGCATTTT. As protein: CASSFQSNQPQHF.

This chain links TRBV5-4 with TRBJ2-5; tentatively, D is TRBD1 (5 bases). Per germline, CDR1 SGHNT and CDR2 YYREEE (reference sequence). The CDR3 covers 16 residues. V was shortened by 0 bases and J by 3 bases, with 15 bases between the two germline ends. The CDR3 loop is CASSLGQSYPKETQYF. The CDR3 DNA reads TGTGCCAGCAGCTTGGGACAGTCCTACCCCAAAGAGACCCAGTACTTC.